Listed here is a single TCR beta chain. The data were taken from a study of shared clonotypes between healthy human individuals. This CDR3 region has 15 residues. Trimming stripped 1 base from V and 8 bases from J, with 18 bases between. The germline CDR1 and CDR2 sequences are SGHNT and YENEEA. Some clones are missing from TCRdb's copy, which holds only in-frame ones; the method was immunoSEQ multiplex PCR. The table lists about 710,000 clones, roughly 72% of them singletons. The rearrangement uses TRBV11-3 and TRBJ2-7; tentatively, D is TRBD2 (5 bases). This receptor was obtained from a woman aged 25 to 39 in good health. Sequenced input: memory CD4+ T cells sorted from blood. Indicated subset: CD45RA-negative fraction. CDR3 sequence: CASSLGAATSSQQYF. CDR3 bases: TGTGCCAGCAGCTTAGGGGCCGCAACTAGTTCACAGCAGTACTTC.